The clone carrying this T cell receptor (beta chain) was seen a few times. The antigen is undetermined. The junction shows a germline mismatch at one end, possibly a read error. These data are taken from a study of metastatic and nonmetastatic thyroid tumors. Across the study: Patients with malignant and benign thyroid disease provided blood and tumor or nodule tissue, whose repertoires were compared.

Authors' methods: The study's classifier, a distant-metastasis tool for papillary thyroid cancer, was built using CDR3 differences across clinicopathological groups. TCRdb ran MiXCR on the PCR reads. TCRdb's processing, not the authors', yielded these V and J calls. The data hold roughly 6,000 clones, with more than 25% observed a single time. Study-level results: Across blood and tumor, TCR beta diversity in malignant thyroid tumors was reportedly significantly higher than in benign nodules.

Thyroid surgery had not been preceded by any treatment in any patient. The CDR3 has 14 amino acids. Germline V gene data show CDR1 as MNHNS and CDR2 as SASEGT. The chain combines TRBV6-1 with TRBJ2-3, with unresolved D. Sequencing was done on a sample of tumor tissue. This receptor was obtained from a female donor with papillary thyroid cancer or a benign thyroid nodule (not recorded which). Some clones in this sample may be carry-over from other donors' samples. The CDR3 DNA reads as TGTGCCAGCAGTGAACACTTGTCGGCAGACACGCAGTATTTT. Translating gives CASSEHLSADTQYF.